This is a list of T cell receptor beta chains from one sample in a study of T cell responses to AZD1222 COVID-19 vaccine. The protocol was immunoSEQ multiplex PCR, while the TCRdb copy is restricted to in-frame clones and leaves out a portion. The data contain 86,000 or so clones, about 86% of them singletons. The source was peripheral blood, collected 28 days after the second AZD1222 dose. The receptors here all came from an adult who received the AZD1222 COVID-19 vaccine. Both conserved end residues are part of each CDR3.

>TRBV28
CASSPPGYANTGELFF
>TRBV27
CASSLRRENTEAFF
>TRBV5-8
CASRSRGDYGYTF
>TRBV5-6
CASSSPTDRELFF
>TRBV29-1
CSVRGSSNTGELFF
>TRBV2
CASRRDFAGAEAFF
>TRBV7-9
CASRGWFGTGGSDDGYTF
>TRBV7-3
CASSLGLGSGANVLTF
>TRBV5-5
CASSYQVHYTF
>TRBV10-3
CAISLSWNTEAFF
>TRBV6-4
CASSDSGAEQFF
>TRBV2
CASGGEAQETQYF
>TRBV10-1
CASSRAHTGTGWGEQFF
>TRBV2
CASSKQGGAGQPQHF
>TRBV5-4
CASSLDGGNQPQHF
>TRBV7-3
CASSLGGLAGASTDTQYF
>TRBV19
CASGDVVGAGELFF
>TRBV12-3/TRBV12-4
CASNTGPEAFF
>TRBV5-8
CASSFAGVRHTEAFF
>TRBV10-3
CAIRPGRESYEQYF
>TRBV5-1
CASSLAASGTDTQYF
>TRBV7-8
CASSSPLGEQYF
>TRBV2
CASSAGYGYTF
>TRBV5-1
CASSLALWGDRNYGYTF
>TRBV6-5
CASRSRGGHPYGYTF
>TRBV6-5
CASSSVTGANVLTF
>TRBV19
CASSEPGRTYNEQFF
>TRBV30
CAWSSGTGYSNQPQHF
>TRBV7-9
CASSRDLYNSPLHF
>TRBV6-2/TRBV6-3
CASSGEMNTEAFF
>TRBV11-1
CASSNTGFNLDSPLHF
>TRBV5-1
CASSTGTGTQPQHF
>TRBV7-9
CASSLQGTGELFF
>TRBV15
CATRGGDGYTEAFF
>TRBV4-1
CASSRGVTSYEQYF
>TRBV29-1
CSVGGASYNEQFF
>TRBV7-6
CASSLGWRGQLRSGANVLTF